This T cell receptor (beta chain) was sequenced during a study of T cells after posttransplantation cyclophosphamide. The repertoire was sequenced with immunoSEQ multiplex PCR; TCRdb's copy has only in-frame clones and lacks some. The data show approximately 11,000 clones, just under 85% seen once. Germline-derived CDR1 and CDR2 are MNHEY and SVGAGI. The CDR3 consists of 14 residues. V shed 5 bases, J shed 6 bases, and the junction held 2 bases outside the gene matches. Comments on this clone: The target antigen is unknown.

Study-level results: Blood and skin or GI T cell repertoires showed limited TRB overlap. Recipient CMV seropositivity and CMV reactivation strongly tracked TRB clonality. Donor-recipient repertoire similarity was low at 1-2 months, rising over year one.

Busulfan-fludarabine conditioning, marrow transplant, and cyclophosphamide on days +3 and +4 were administered. The source material was PBMCs, sampled about 1,700 days after allogeneic stem cell transplant with posttransplant cyclophosphamide. The chain employs TRBV6-5 and TRBJ2-1, with 12 positions matching TRBD2. The TCR sequence derives from a female patient between 50 and 59 years old who received an allogeneic stem cell transplant from a related donor, was CMV-positive, and had no GVHD. Some T cells may possibly be graft donor cells. CDR3 DNA sequence: TGTGCCAGCAGTCTAGCGGGAGGGCCCAATGAGCAGTTCTTC. This translates into CASSLAGGPNEQFF.